Listed below are T cell receptor beta chains from one sample, sequenced in a study of OX40 agonist ivuxolimab in advanced cancers. Assay: immunoSEQ multiplex PCR; the TCRdb copy retains only in-frame clones and omits some. Here the sample spans around 19,000 clones, over 65% being singletons. Sequenced here: CD4+ or CD8+ T cells sorted from blood, sampled in a trial of the OX40 agonist ivuxolimab. The receptor set was obtained from an adult with an advanced solid tumor such as melanoma, head and neck, liver or kidney cancer. CDR3s include the opening cysteine and the closing phenylalanine or tryptophan. A D gene is named only where the DNA matches it firmly.

CASSVVRQGTEAFF,TRBJ1-1,14,-,TRBV9
CASSEGEAFYGYTF,TRBJ1-2,14,-,TRBV6-1
CASSPFFSSGRGYQPQHF,TRBJ1-5,18,-,TRBV27
CASTPDRITEAFF,TRBJ1-1,13,-,TRBV19
CASSLVQGALRTEAFF,TRBJ1-1,16,TRBD1,TRBV7-6
CASNRFGQGYEQYF,TRBJ2-7,14,TRBD1,TRBV28
CAWTYSIGQGLYGYTF,TRBJ1-2,16,TRBD1,TRBV30
CASTWTGHYEQYF,TRBJ2-7,13,TRBD1,TRBV6-9
CASSLGGAGYEQYF,TRBJ2-7,14,-,TRBV11-2
CASSHHRTAYGYTF,TRBJ1-2,14,-,TRBV27
CASSSLTSGDYEQYF,TRBJ2-7,15,TRBD2,TRBV5-4
CASSIRGGVTDTQYF,TRBJ2-3,15,TRBD2,TRBV19
CAISSSGGPTDTQYF,TRBJ2-3,15,TRBD2,TRBV10-3
CASSLGLAGGPITDTQYF,TRBJ2-3,18,TRBD2,TRBV9
CAFRLSLPVQYF,TRBJ2-7,12,-,TRBV30
CASGVSLEQYF,TRBJ2-7,11,-,TRBV7-9
CASSLYPGSDSPLHF,TRBJ1-6,15,-,TRBV27
CASSWGASYNEQFF,TRBJ2-1,14,-,TRBV5-6
CASSPRVPTASSYEQYF,TRBJ2-7,17,-,TRBV27
CASSLNRFYGYTF,TRBJ1-2,13,-,TRBV5-8
CASSNPAYNEQFF,TRBJ2-1,13,-,TRBV27
CASSGAGQGDSPLHF,TRBJ1-6,15,TRBD1,TRBV2
CASTKWEGTEQKEQFF,TRBJ2-1,16,-,TRBV13
CASSGPGQGRNEQFF,TRBJ2-1,15,TRBD1,TRBV27
CASSLIWGAATGELFF,TRBJ2-2,16,-,TRBV11-2
CASRFGSLYEQYF,TRBJ2-7,13,-,TRBV6-5